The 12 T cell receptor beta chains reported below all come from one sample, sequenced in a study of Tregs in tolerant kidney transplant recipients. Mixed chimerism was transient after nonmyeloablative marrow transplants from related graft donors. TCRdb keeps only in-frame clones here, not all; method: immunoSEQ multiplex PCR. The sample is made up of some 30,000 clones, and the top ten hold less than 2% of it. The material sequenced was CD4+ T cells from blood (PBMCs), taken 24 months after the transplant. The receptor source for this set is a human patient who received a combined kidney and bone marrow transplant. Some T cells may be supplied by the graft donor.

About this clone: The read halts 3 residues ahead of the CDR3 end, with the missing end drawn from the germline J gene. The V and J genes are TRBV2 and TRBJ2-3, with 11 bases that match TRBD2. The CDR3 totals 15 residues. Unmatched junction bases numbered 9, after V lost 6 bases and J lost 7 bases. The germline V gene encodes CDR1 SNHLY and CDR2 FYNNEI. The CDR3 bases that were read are TGTGCCAGCAGCTTAACTAGCGGGAGTTCGAATACG. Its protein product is CASSLTSGSSNT. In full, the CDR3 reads CASSLTSGSSNTQYF.

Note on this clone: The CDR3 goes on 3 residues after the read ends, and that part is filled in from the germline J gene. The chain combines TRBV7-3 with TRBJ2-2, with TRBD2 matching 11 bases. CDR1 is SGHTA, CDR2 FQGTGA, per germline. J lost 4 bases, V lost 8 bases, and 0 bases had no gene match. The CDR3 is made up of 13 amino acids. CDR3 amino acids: CASGLAGTGELFF. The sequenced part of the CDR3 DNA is TGTGCCAGCGGACTAGCGGGCACCGGGGAG.

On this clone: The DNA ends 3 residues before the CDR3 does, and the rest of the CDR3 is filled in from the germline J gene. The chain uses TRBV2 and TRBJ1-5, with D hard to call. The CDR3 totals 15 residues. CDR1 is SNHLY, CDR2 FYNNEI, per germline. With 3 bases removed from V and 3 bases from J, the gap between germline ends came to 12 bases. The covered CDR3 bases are TGTGCCAGCAGTGAGGAGACAACTCACAATCAGCCC. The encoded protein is CASSEETTHNQP. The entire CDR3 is CASSEETTHNQPQHF.

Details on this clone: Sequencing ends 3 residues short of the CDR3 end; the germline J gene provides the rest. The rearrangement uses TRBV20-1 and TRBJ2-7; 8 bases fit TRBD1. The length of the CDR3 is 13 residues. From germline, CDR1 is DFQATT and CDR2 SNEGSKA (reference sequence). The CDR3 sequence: CRVDRGPTYEQYF. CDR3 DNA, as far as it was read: TGCAGAGTCGACAGGGGTCCAACCTACGAG.

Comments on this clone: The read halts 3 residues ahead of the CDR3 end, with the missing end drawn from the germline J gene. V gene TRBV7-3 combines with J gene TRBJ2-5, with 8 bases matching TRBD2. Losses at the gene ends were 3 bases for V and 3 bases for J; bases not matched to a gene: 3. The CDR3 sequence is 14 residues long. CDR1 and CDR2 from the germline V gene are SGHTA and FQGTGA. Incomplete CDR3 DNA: TGTGCCAGCAGCTTCACGGGAGGGGAAGAGACC. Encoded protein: CASSFTGGEET. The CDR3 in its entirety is CASSFTGGEETQYF.

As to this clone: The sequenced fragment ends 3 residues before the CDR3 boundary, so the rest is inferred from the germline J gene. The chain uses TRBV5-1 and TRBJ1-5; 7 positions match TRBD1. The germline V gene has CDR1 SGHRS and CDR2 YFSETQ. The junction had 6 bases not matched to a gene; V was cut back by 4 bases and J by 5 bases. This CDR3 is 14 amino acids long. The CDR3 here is CASSPTGADQPQHF. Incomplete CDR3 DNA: TGCGCCAGCAGCCCAACAGGGGCCGATCAGCCC.

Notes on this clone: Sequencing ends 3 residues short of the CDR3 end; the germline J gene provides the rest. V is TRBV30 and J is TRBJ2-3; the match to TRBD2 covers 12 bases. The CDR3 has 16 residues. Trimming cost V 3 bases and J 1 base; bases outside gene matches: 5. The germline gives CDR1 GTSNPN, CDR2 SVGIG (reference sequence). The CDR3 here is CAWSLRLAGGTDTQYF. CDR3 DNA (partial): TGTGCCTGGAGCCTACGACTAGCGGGAGGCACAGATACG.

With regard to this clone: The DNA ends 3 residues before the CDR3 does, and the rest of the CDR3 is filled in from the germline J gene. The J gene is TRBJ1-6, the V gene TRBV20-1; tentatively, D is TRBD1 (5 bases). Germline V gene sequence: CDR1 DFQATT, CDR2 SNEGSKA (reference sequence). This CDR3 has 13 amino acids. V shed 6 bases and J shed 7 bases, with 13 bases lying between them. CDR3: CSAPPRVNSPLHF. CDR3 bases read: TGCAGTGCCCCACCCAGGGTCAATTCACCC.

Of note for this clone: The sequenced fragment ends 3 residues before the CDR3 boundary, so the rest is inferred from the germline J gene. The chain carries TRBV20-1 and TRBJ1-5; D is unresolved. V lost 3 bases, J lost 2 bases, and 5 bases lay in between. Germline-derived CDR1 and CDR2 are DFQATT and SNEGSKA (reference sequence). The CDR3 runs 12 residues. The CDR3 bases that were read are TGCAGTGCTAGGAGGGGCAATCAGCCC. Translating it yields CSARRGNQP. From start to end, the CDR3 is CSARRGNQPQHF.

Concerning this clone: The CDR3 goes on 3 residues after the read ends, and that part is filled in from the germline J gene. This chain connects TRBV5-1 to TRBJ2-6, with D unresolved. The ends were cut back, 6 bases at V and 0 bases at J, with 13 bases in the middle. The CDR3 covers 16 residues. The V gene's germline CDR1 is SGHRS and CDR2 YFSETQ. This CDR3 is CASTNDIPSGANVLTF. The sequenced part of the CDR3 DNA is TGCGCCAGCACAAACGACATACCCTCTGGGGCCAACGTC.

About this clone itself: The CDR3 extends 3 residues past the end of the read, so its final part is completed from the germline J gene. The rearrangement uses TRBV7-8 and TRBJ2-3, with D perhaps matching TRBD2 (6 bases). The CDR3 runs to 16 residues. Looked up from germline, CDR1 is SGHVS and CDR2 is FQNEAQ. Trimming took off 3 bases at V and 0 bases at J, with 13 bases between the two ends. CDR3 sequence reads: CASSLAGLGSTDTQYF. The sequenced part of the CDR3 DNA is TGTGCCAGCAGCTTGGCGGGATTGGGGAGCACAGATACG.

The part of the CDR3 DNA that was read is TGCAGTGCTCATAGGGGGAGGGCCGGCACCGGGGAG. Its protein is CSAHRGRAGTGE. The full CDR3 protein is CSAHRGRAGTGELFF. The chain is built from TRBV20-1 and TRBJ2-2; possible D gene TRBD2, 7 bases. The read ends 3 residues before the CDR3 terminus; that terminus is restored from the germline J gene. The germline V gene has CDR1 DFQATT and CDR2 SNEGSKA (reference sequence). V lost 5 bases and J 4 bases, leaving 17 bases between the germline ends. The CDR3 sequence is 15 residues long.